The clone carrying this T cell receptor (beta chain) was counted only a few times. Its antigen is unidentified. TCRdb keeps only in-frame clones here, not all; method: immunoSEQ multiplex PCR. The table shows approximately 180,000 clones, with about nine tenths occurring only once. This record belongs to a study of T cell responses to AZD1222 COVID-19 vaccine. Study-level findings and limits: Repertoires were obtained solely post-peak T cell response. There were vaccine-associated CD4 TCRs across spike, dominant at 160-218 and 743-854. Possibly, clonal diversity was underestimated; donors were largely white British and included more females.

The germline gives CDR1 MNHEY, CDR2 SMNVEV (reference sequence). This CDR3 comprises 16 residues. Trimming removed 3 bases at V and 4 bases at J, with 17 bases between. Sequencing was performed on peripheral blood, taken on day 0 of AZD1222 vaccination. This rearrangement joins TRBV27 to TRBJ2-3; tentatively, D is TRBD2 (6 bases). The TCR was taken from an adult in good health. The CDR3 region is CASSFGAGRTPDTQYF. CDR3 in DNA: TGTGCCAGCAGTTTTGGGGCGGGACGGACTCCAGATACGCAGTATTTT.